The present T cell receptor (beta chain) was sequenced within a study of Ad26.COV2.S vaccination and SARS-CoV-2 variants (dated by TCRdb to the early 2020s). For context, the study as a whole: Donors in the vaccine arm were drawn from COV1001, a phase I-IIa trial of Ad26.COV2.S in healthy adults that was multicentre, randomized, double-blind and placebo-controlled. Ad26.COV2.S was administered intramuscularly at 5 x 10^10 or 1 x 10^11 viral particles, either as a single shot or as two shots given 56 days apart. Investigators did not know the trial group allocation while performing experiments and assessing outcomes. Trial participants were randomized into five groups of five, in which low-dose or high-dose Ad26.COV2.S was given once or twice, or placebo was given on both occasions. A total of around 32 samples were included in the TCR-sequenced set, comprising some 20 Ad26.COV2.S vaccine recipients, 5 placebo recipients and 8 SARS-CoV-2 convalescent individuals. TCRbeta repertoire sequencing was used to assess the specificity and breadth of SARS-CoV-2-reactive T cell receptors after Ad26.COV2.S vaccination. Study-wide findings and limitations: The study was not powered to compare responses between vaccine doses or regimens. Ad26.COV2.S recipients had higher spike-specific TCR breadth than placebo recipients (P = 0.0014). After vaccination, substantial breadth of spike-specific CD8+ and CD4+ T cell responses was reported. It was noted by the authors that total T cell responses may have been underestimated by the TCR breadth and depth analyses. Non-spike TCR breadth was comparable between vaccine and placebo recipients, consistent with the vaccine containing only spike.

The treatment or condition label corresponds to: roughly 20 received Ad26.COV2.S at low or high dose, single or two shots; about 5 received placebo; per-sample allocation not given. For vaccine and placebo recipients, repertoires were sequenced using samples collected on day 63 after the first injection. Between 29 July and 7 August 2020, Cohort 1b enrolled some 25 adults aged 18-55 years at one site in Boston, USA. Ad26.COV2.S consisted of a replication-incompetent adenovirus type 26 vector by which a prefusion-stabilized SARS-CoV-2 spike protein from the original Wuhan strain was expressed. With regard to this clone: This receptor's antigen is unknown. No base quality values were provided; no much bigger clone lies one nucleotide off.

The immunoSEQ Assay was used to sequence TCRbeta CDR3 regions. After extraction, genomic DNA underwent amplification by bias-controlled multiplex PCR, followed by high-throughput sequencing. The study's processing was this. To quantify the absolute abundance of every unique TCRbeta CDR3 region, sequences were collapsed and filtered. T cell fraction was estimated by normalizing TCRbeta template counts to usable DNA, which was measured by amplifying reference genes present in all nucleated cells. Repertoire TCRs were annotated as SARS-CoV-2-specific when V gene, CDR3 amino acid sequence and J gene were exactly matched to a known reactive TCR set. MIRA supplied the reference SARS-CoV-2 TCR set, which was filtered for enrichment in COVID-19-positive ImmuneCODE repertoires so that public or cross-reactive TCRs were removed. Drawing on the MIRA antigens, annotated TCRs were analysed further at the level of specific ORF or position within ORF. Breadth was defined as the number of annotated unique rearrangements divided by the total number of unique productive rearrangements, and depth was defined as the summed frequency of the annotated unique rearrangements. Group comparisons of TCR breadth used two-sided Wilcoxon rank-sum tests. TCRdb limited this immuneACCESS table to in-frame rearrangements with V and J called. A share of clones is missing; checked studies link under half to unresolved V genes, and the rest is unexplained. The V and J calls and clone size were taken over from that table, and D and trimming were inferred from the DNA. The sample profile shows a few hundred thousand clones; 75% to 95% of them were found once. Jointly, the top ten make up 10% to 15% of the sample.

Spanning cysteine to phenylalanine, the CDR3 consists of 22 amino acids. Only the CDR3 DNA stays, 66 bases, in frame from base 1. The V end gives up 0 bases and the J end 5 bases, leaving 21 bases in the junction not matched to a gene. Material: peripheral blood, obtained in a trial of Ad26.COV2.S vaccine versus placebo. This receptor chain uses TRBV23-1 and TRBJ2-5, with 13 middle bases fitting TRBD2. TRBV23-1 falls under the ORF class, with uncertain function. This TCR came from a person between 18 and 65 years old who received the Ad26.COV2.S COVID-19 vaccine or a placebo. The nucleotides read TGCGCCAGCAGTCAATCGAGTAGGGGGCCCCAACTAGCGGGAGGGCCCGGGGAGACCCAGTACTTC. Its coded protein is CASSQSSRGPQLAGGPGETQYF.